This section outlines one TCR beta chain sequence together with its context. The CDR3 is made up of 16 amino acids. Germline CDR1 reads SGHTA; CDR2 reads FQGNSA. TCRdb reprocessed the 5' RACE reads, with one entry per CDR3 protein and no DNA. The table for this sample gives about 260,000 distinct CDR3 sequences. This specimen belongs to a study of T cells expressing NK-cell markers. The chain uses TRBV7-2 and TRBJ2-4; TCRdb's D gene call, TRBD2, goes unchecked for lack of DNA. The sample comprised blood T cells: a sorted CD56 or NKG2C T cell subset, CD4+ or CD8+ T cells, or bulk PBMC T cells (not recorded which). The sequence was obtained from a woman aged 18-69 years in good health. CDR3 sequence reads: CASSLTRGGPQNIQYF. The full variable domain, in which reference TRBV7-2 and TRBJ2-4 provide the parts outside the CDR3, is GAGVSQSPSNKVTEKGKDVELRCDPISGHTALYWYRQSLGQGLEFLIYFQGNSAPDKSGLPSDRFSAERTGGSVSTLTIQRTQQEDSAVYLCASSLTRGGPQNIQYFGAGTRLSVL.